The 11 T cell receptor beta chains given below trace back to one sample, sequenced in a study of blood T cells in healthy people across ages. A second PCR of 7 to 11 cycles used a sample-barcoded 5' primer and a J-beta primer mix. TCRdb analysed the 5' RACE reads with MiXCR anew, one entry per CDR3 protein. The table shows 540,000 or so distinct CDR3 sequences, with about 24% occurring only once. These data also featured in a second study, about T cells of mothers and their children.

Sequenced material: blood. These receptors were obtained from a boy under 18 in good health.

This clonotype was observed a few times. This chain joins TRBV6-5 and TRBJ2-5, with D tentatively TRBD1 (6 bases). The DNA end is a closer match to TRBJ2-1, so the J assignment may be wrong. CDR3 length: 14 amino acids. CDR1 and CDR2 from the germline V gene are MNHEY and SVGAGI. The CDR3 sequence: CASSYVQGPNEQFF. The CDR3 bases are TGTGCCAGCAGTTACGTACAGGGCCCAAATGAGCAGTTCTTC.

The gene calls are TRBV7-6 and TRBJ2-5; D call uncertain. The CDR3 runs 17 residues. Germline CDR1 is SGHVS and CDR2 is FNYEAQ. The V gene lost 2 bases and the J gene lost 2 bases, with 18 bases spanning the gap. In DNA, the CDR3 is TGTGCCAGCAGCTTACGGTCTTGGTCAGAGACACAAGAGACCCAGTACTTC. It codes for CASSLRSWSETQETQYF.

This clonotype appeared a few times. The CDR3 sequence is CASSHLLEMNTEAFF. CDR3 DNA: TGTGCCAGCAGCCACCTTCTGGAAATGAACACTGAAGCTTTCTTT. This chain connects TRBV11-2 to TRBJ1-1; no clear D gene. CDR3 length: 15 residues. Germline CDR1 SGHAT, CDR2 FQNNGV. V gave up 5 bases and J gave up 0 bases, with 13 bases separating them.

This clonotype has only a few counts. The chain has TRBV11-2 and TRBJ2-4, with D unresolved. CDR3 size: 12 residues. V shed 6 bases and J shed 11 bases, with 14 bases lying between them. The germline CDR1 and CDR2 sequences are SGHAT and FQNNGV. The DNA of the CDR3 is TGTGCCAGCAGAGGACGGCTATTGTTTCAGTACTTC. Protein: CASRGRLLFQYF.

This clonotype appeared once. This rearrangement joins TRBV4-1 to TRBJ2-7; D possibly corresponds to TRBD1 (5 bases). Trimming cost V 1 base and J 2 bases, with 18 bases left between them. Germline CDR1 reads MGHRA; CDR2 reads YSYEKL. The CDR3 sequence is 17 residues long. CDR3 nucleotides: TGCGCCAGCAGCCAAGCTCCGGCCAGGGCCCTTACCTACGAGCAGTACTTC. It codes for CASSQAPARALTYEQYF.

The V gene is TRBV5-5, the J gene TRBJ2-5; D is possibly TRBD2 (6 bases). Germline V gene lookup returns CDR1 SGHKS and CDR2 YYEKEE (reference sequence). CDR3 length: 15 amino acids. The V gene lost 0 bases and the J gene lost 5 bases, with 14 bases spanning the gap. CDR3: CASSLEDGGGETQYF. The DNA for the CDR3 is TGTGCCAGCAGCTTGGAGGATGGCGGAGGGGAGACCCAGTACTTC.

This clonotype was detected many times. The chain employs TRBV9 and TRBJ2-7; 14 bases agree with TRBD2. The V gene end was trimmed by 5 bases and the J gene end by 0 bases; junction bases not matched to a gene: 4. This CDR3 region has 16 residues. CDR1 SGDLS and CDR2 YYNGEE come from the germline V gene. CDR3: CASSGLAGGPSYEQYF. The CDR3 DNA reads as TGTGCCAGCAGTGGACTAGCGGGGGGCCCCTCCTACGAGCAGTACTTC.

This clonotype has at least ten counts. The chain combines TRBV7-9 with TRBJ2-5, with TRBD1 matching 7 bases. The V segment lost 4 bases and the J segment 4 bases; nucleotides outside the gene matches: 3. Germline CDR1 is SEHNR and CDR2 is FQNEAQ (reference sequence). The CDR3 loop spans 13 amino acids. The CDR3 loop is CASSYDRVETQYF. The CDR3 DNA is TGTGCCAGCAGCTATGACAGGGTAGAGACCCAGTACTTC.

This clonotype was counted only a few times. This chain connects TRBV7-2 to TRBJ2-5; 8 bases are a match to TRBD1. Germline CDR1 is SGHTA and CDR2 is FQGNSA. V trimming: 5 bases; J trimming: 4 bases; junction bases outside the gene matches: 6. This CDR3 has 14 amino acids. In DNA form, the CDR3 reads TGTGCCAGCAGCACAGGGGGGAAACGAGAGACCCAGTACTTC. Protein product: CASSTGGKRETQYF.

This rearrangement joins TRBV29-1 to TRBJ2-5; 11 bases match TRBD2. The J call may be wrong; the DNA end is better matched by TRBJ2-7. The CDR3 sequence is 17 residues long. Germline V lookup: CDR1 SQVTM, CDR2 ANQGSEA. CDR3: CSVELDRVLAGGYEQYF. CDR3 bases: TGCAGCGTTGAGTTGGACAGGGTTCTAGCGGGAGGTTACGAGCAGTACTTC.

In its sample, this clonotype was seen a few times. The chain recombines TRBV4-3 with TRBJ2-2, with 11 bases that match TRBD2. The CDR3 runs to 17 residues. Germline assignment: CDR1 LGHNA and CDR2 YSLEER. V lost 4 bases and J lost 7; bases outside the gene matches: 11. In DNA, the CDR3 is TGCGCCAGCAGCCTTGCCCGACTAGCGGGAATTGGCGGGGAGCTGTTTTTT. Protein sequence: CASSLARLAGIGGELFF.